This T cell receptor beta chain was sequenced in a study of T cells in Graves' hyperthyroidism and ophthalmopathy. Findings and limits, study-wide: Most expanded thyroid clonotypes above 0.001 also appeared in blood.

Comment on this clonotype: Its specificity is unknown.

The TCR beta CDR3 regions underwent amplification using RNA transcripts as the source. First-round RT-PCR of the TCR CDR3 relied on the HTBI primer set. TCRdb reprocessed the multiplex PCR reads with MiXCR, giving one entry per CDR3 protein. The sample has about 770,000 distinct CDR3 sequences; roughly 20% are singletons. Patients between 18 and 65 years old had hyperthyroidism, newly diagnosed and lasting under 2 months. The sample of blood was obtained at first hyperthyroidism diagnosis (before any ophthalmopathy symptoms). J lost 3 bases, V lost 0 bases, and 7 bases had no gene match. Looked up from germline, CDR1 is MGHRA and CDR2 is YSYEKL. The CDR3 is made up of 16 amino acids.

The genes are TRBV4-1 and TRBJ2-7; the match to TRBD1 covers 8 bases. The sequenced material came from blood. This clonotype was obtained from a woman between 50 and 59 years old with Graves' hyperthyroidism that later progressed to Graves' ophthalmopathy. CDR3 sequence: CASSQDMAGGLYEQYF. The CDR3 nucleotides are TGCGCCAGCAGCCAAGATATGGCAGGGGGCCTCTACGAGCAGTACTTC.